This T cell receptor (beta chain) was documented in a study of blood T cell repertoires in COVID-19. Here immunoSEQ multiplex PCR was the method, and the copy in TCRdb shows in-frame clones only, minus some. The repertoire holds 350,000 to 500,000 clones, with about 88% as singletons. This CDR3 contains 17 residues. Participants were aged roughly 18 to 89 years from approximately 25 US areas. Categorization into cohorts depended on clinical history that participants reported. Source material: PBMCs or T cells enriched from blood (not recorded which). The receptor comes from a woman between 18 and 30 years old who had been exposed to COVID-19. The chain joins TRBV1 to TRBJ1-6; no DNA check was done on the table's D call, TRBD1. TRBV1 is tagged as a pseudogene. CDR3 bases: TGCACCAGCAGCCTAGGACAGATCCCTGACAGGGTTTCACCCCTCCACTTT. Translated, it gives CTSSLGQIPDRVSPLHF.